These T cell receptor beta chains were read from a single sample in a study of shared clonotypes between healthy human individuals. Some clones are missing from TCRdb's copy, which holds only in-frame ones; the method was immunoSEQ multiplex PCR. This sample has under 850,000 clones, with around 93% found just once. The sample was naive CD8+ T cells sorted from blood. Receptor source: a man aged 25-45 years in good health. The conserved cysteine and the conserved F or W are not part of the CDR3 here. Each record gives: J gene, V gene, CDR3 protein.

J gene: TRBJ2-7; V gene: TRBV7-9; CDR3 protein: ASSENGIRDRGGEQY
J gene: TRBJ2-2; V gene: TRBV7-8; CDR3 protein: ASSLGAGGLSGELF
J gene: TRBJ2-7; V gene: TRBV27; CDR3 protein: ASSLYDSEGSEQY
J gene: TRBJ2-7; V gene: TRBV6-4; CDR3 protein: ASICRCEQY
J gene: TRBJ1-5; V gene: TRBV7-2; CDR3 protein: ASSSATGYQPQH
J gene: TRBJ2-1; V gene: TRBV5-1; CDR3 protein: ASSPEGREQF
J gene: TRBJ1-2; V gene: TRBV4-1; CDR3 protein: ASSQVLGQALYGYT
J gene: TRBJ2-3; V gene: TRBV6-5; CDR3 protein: ASSSRTGGPSDTQY
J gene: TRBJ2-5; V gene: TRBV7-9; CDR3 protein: ASSWGQEWETQY
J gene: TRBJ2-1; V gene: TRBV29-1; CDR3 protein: SVGGQGEVGEQF
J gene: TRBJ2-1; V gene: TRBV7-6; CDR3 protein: ASSLRPRTADNEQF
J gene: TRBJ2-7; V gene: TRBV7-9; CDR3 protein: ASSPPGPAGEQY
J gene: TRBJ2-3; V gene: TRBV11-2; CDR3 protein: ASSLLAGGPASTDTQY
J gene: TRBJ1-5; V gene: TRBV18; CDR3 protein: ASSPGQGQPQH
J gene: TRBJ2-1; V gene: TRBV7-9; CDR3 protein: ASSSPEGLAAYNEQF
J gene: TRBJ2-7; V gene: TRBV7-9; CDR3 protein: ASSLSPGQGLYEQY
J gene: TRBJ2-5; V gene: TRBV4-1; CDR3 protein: ASSLLAGKETQY
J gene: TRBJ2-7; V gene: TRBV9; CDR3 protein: ASSLGHGYEQY
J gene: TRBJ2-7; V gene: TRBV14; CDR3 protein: ASSQGQFYEQY
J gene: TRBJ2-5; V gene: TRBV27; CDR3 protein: ATASGSSSRGTQY
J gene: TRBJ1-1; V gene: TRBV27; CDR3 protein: ASSLLGDTEAF
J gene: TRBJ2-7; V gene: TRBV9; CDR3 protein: ASSVASAPSYEQY
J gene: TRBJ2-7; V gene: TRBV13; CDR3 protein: ASSSLGTGIQN
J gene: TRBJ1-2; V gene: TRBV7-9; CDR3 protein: ASSLGDSGIHGYT
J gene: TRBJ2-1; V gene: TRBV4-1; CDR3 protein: ASSSTSGRVDEQF
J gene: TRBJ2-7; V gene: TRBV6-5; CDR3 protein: ASSRTSGSYHEQY
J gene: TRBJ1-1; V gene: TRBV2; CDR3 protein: ASSEYLGMNTEAF
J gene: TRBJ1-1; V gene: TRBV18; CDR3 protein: ASSLYNRHRDSGWNTEAF
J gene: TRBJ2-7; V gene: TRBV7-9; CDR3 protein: ASSSGQGRYEQY
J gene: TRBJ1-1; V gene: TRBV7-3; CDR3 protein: ASSSQGGSGTEAF
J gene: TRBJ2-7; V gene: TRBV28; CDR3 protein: ASSFSGSSYEQY
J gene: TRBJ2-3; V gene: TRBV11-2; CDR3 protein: ASSFYATRSTDTQY
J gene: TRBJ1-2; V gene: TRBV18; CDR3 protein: ASSPPVTGAFLDGYT
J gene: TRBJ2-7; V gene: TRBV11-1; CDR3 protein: ASSLDRLTTAYEQY
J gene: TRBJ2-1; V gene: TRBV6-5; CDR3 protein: ASSYRTSGSNEQF
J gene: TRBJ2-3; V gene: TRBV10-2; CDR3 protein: ASRTSGTTDTQY
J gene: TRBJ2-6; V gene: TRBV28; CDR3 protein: ASSLDKGFSGANVLT
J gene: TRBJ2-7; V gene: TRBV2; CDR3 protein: ASSDSTYEQY
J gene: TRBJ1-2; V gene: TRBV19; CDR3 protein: ASSHGRLLLDYGYT
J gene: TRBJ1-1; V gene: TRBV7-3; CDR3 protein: ASTPGGNTEAF
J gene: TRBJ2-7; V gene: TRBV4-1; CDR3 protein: ASSQNIDFEQY
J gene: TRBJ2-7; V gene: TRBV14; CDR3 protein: ASSQGTSGYSYEQY
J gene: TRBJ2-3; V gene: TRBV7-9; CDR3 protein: ASSERLEADTQY
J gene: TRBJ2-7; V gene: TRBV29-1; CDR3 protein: SVEEAHETYEQY
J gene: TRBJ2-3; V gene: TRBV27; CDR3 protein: ASRGWEVNTDTQY
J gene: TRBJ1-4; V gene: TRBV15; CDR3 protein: ATSRGKGLSPNEKLF
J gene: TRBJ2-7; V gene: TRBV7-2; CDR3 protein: ATTLARGLNSYEQY
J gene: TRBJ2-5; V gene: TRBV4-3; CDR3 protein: ASSPGTSGIETQY
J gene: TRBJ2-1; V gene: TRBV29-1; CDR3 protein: SVNGGIEQF
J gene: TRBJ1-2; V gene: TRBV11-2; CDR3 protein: ASSLAGSGEDGYT
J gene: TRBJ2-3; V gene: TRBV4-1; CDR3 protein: ASSQDLYGSTDTQY
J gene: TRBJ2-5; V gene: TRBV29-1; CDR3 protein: SGVQLETQY
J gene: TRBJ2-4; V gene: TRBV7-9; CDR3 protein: ASSFDRGSAKNIQY
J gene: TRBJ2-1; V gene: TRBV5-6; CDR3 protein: ASSPTSFLAGAGNEQF